The 18 T cell receptor beta chains listed next were all sequenced from one sample in a study of T-cell memory formation after mild COVID-19. TCRdb fed the 5' RACE reads into MiXCR, producing one record per CDR3 protein. The table lists some 64,000 distinct CDR3 sequences, about a tenth of them singletons. The sequencing sample was made of PBMCs or a T cell subset sorted from them (not recorded which). All receptors come from a man aged 18 to 35 who had mild COVID-19 (a few samples of this study predate the infection). Cell type and time point are not known.

The chain carries TRBV20-1 and TRBJ2-1, with 7 bases identical to TRBD1. V was pared by 3 bases and J by 7 bases, with 12 bases of the junction left unmatched. This CDR3 is built from 15 residues. Germline V gives CDR1 DFQATT, CDR2 SNEGSKA (reference sequence). CDR3 protein: CSASSTGSLINEQFF. In DNA form, the CDR3 reads TGCAGTGCTAGTTCGACAGGGTCTCTCATTAATGAGCAGTTCTTC.

This clonotype was detected only a few times. CDR3 amino acids: CSVEDRKGARETQYF. CDR3 DNA: TGCAGCGTTGAAGATCGGAAAGGGGCGCGGGAGACCCAGTACTTC. The V call is TRBV29-1, the J call TRBJ2-5; D is possibly TRBD1 (5 bases). Germline V gene sequence: CDR1 SQVTM, CDR2 ANQGSEA. The V and J ends lost 0 bases and 5 bases respectively, with 16 bases between them. This CDR3 is built from 15 residues.

This clonotype was picked up a small number of times. The J gene is TRBJ2-7, the V gene TRBV5-1, with 13 bases aligning to TRBD2. CDR1 SGHRS and CDR2 YFSETQ come from the germline V gene. CDR3 length equals 18 residues. V lost 0 bases and J lost 0; bases outside the gene matches: 6. Written as DNA, the CDR3 is TGCGCCAGCAGCTTGGCCTGGACTAGCGGGGGAACCTCCTACGAGCAGTACTTC. This codes for CASSLAWTSGGTSYEQYF.

J is TRBJ2-3 and V is TRBV11-2; 11 positions agree with TRBD2. The CDR3 runs to 16 residues. V shed 6 bases and J 6 bases; nucleotides not matched to a gene: 11. Germline V gene lookup returns CDR1 SGHAT and CDR2 FQNNGV. The DNA of the CDR3 is TGTGCCAGCAGGTCACGGCTAGCGGGGGGTAGGGATACGCAGTATTTT. It yields the protein CASRSRLAGGRDTQYF.

Comments on this clonotype: Possible read error: a much larger clone is one base away. V gene TRBV18 combines with J gene TRBJ2-5; no clear D. The CDR3 has 13 residues. Germline CDR1 is KGHSH and CDR2 is LQKENI. The CDR3 sequence: CSSSRSIGETQYF. As DNA, the CDR3 is TGTTCCAGCTCTCGATCTATAGGAGAGACCCAGTACTTC.

V usage is TRBV11-3 and J usage is TRBJ2-7, with D possibly TRBD2 on 6 matching bases. V was cut by 3 bases and J by 3 bases, with 18 bases left in between. Germline-derived CDR1 and CDR2 are SGHNT and YENEEA. The CDR3 runs to 16 residues. The CDR3 DNA reads TGTGCCAGCAGCTTTAGGGACTCGAGAATCAACTACGAGCAGTACTTC. As protein: CASSFRDSRINYEQYF.

J is TRBJ2-7 and V is TRBV28; 8 bases align to TRBD1. Looked up from germline, CDR1 is MDHEN and CDR2 is SYDVKM. V gave up 7 bases and J gave up 3 bases; unmatched junction bases: 11. The CDR3 length is 15 residues. CDR3 protein: CASTSSSRGLYEQYV. The CDR3 DNA reads as TGTGCCAGCACCAGTTCGTCCAGGGGGCTCTACGAGCAGTACGTC.

The chain links TRBV4-2 to TRBJ2-1, with 7 positions matching TRBD2. Per the germline V gene, CDR1 is LGHNA and CDR2 is YNFKEQ. The CDR3 has 14 residues. V was clipped by 8 bases and J by 5 bases; unmatched bases: 9. The CDR3, as DNA: TGTGCCAGCGGGGAGCGGGGACCGAACAATGAGCAGTTCTTC. Protein: CASGERGPNNEQFF.

This clonotype was recorded at least ten times. The V gene is TRBV10-3, the J gene TRBJ2-5; D gene ambiguous. CDR3 length equals 12 residues. Germline V gene lookup returns CDR1 ENHRY and CDR2 SYGVKD. V lost 0 bases and J lost 5, with 4 bases in between. CDR3 in amino acids: CAISESGETQYF. CDR3 DNA: TGTGCCATCAGTGAGTCGGGGGAGACCCAGTACTTC.

This clonotype was counted ten times or more. V is TRBV20-1 and J is TRBJ1-1; D gene unclear. CDR3 length equals 14 residues. Trimming removed 0 bases at V and 0 bases at J, with 8 bases between. In germline, CDR1 is DFQATT, CDR2 SNEGSKA (reference sequence). The CDR3 region is CSAREPGLNTEAFF. In DNA form, the CDR3 reads TGCAGTGCTAGAGAGCCCGGTTTGAACACTGAAGCTTTCTTT.

In this sample, this clonotype turned up a few times. The rearrangement joins TRBV12-3 or TRBV12-4 to TRBJ2-5; TRBD1 matches 7 bases. This CDR3 has 14 residues. V trimming: 1 base; J trimming: 2 bases; junction bases outside the gene matches: 1. The CDR3 reads CASSLEGAQETQYF. The CDR3 nucleotides are TGTGCCAGCAGTTTAGAGGGGGCACAAGAGACCCAGTACTTC.

The chain has TRBV5-6 and TRBJ2-3; D unclear. The ends were cut back, 4 bases at V and 0 bases at J, with 21 bases in the middle. The CDR3 spans 18 residues. Germline V gene data show CDR1 as SGHDT and CDR2 as YYEEEE. The CDR3 sequence: CASSPPSTATPSTDTQYF. CDR3 DNA sequence: TGTGCCAGCAGCCCTCCTAGTACAGCTACGCCTAGCACAGATACGCAGTATTTT.

The rearrangement joins TRBV4-2 to TRBJ2-5, with D unclear. Germline V gene lookup returns CDR1 LGHNA and CDR2 YNFKEQ. Trimming took off 0 bases at V and 3 bases at J, with 8 bases between the two ends. This CDR3 has 14 residues. The CDR3 protein is CASSQETTKETQYF. The CDR3 DNA reads as TGTGCCAGCAGCCAAGAGACGACGAAAGAGACCCAGTACTTC.

The J gene is TRBJ2-1, the V gene TRBV7-8, with a tentative D call TRBD2 (5 bases). Germline loops: CDR1 SGHVS, CDR2 FQNEAQ. V was clipped by 0 bases and J by 3 bases, with 9 bases between them. The CDR3 is 15 amino acids. This chain's CDR3 is CASSLAGDSYNEQFF. The DNA for the CDR3 is TGTGCCAGCAGCTTAGCGGGAGATAGCTACAATGAGCAGTTCTTC.

The chain links TRBV7-9 to TRBJ1-1; 7 bases line up with TRBD1. The CDR3 extends over 13 amino acids. The V segment lost 6 bases and the J segment 9 bases; nucleotides outside the gene matches: 10. Germline V gene sequence: CDR1 SEHNR, CDR2 FQNEAQ (reference sequence). This CDR3 is CASRTEGAYKAFF. The CDR3 DNA reads as TGTGCCAGCAGAACGGAGGGGGCCTATAAAGCTTTCTTT.

This clonotype was seen a handful of times. The V and J genes are TRBV27 and TRBJ1-1, with D hard to call. The CDR3 sequence is 16 residues long. The V end lost 6 bases, the J end lost 1 base, and 18 bases lay between the germline ends. Germline V lookup: CDR1 MNHEY, CDR2 SMNVEV (reference sequence). The CDR3, as DNA: TGTGCCAGCAGCCGAGCGGTAGGGCGGAGGAACACTGAAGCTTTCTTT. It is translated as CASSRAVGRRNTEAFF.

V and J are TRBV3-1 and TRBJ1-1; tentative D call: TRBD1 (5 bases). V was trimmed by 10 bases and J by 1 base, leaving 13 bases between them. Germline lookup yields CDR1 LGHDT and CDR2 YNNKEL (reference sequence). The CDR3 totals 13 residues. The CDR3 sequence is CATAFQGNTEAFF. The CDR3 DNA reads TGTGCCACCGCTTTTCAGGGGAACACTGAAGCTTTCTTT.

This clonotype showed up just a few times. A much larger clone lies one base from this, so it may be a read error. V and J are TRBV4-3 and TRBJ1-1, with D uncertain. Germline V CDR1 and CDR2: LGHNA, YSLEER. Trimming took off 0 bases at V and 4 bases at J, with 6 bases between the two ends. The CDR3 totals 13 residues. The CDR3 DNA reads as TGCGCCAGCAGCCAAGATCGGACCACTGAAGCTTTCTTT. Amino acids: CASSQDRTTEAFF.